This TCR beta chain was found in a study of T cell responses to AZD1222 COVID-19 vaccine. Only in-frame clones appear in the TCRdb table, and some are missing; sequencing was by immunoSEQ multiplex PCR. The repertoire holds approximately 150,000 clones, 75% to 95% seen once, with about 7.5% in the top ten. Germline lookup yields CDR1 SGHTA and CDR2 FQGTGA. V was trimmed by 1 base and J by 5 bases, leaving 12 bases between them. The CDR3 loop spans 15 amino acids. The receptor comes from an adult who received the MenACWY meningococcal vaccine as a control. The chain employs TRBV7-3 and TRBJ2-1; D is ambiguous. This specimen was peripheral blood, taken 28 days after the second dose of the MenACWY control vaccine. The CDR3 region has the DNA TGTGCCAGCAGCTTAAGTGCGGCGCAGCACAATGAGCAGTTCTTC. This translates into CASSLSAAQHNEQFF.